The clone carrying this T cell receptor (beta chain) occurred many times. Its specificity is unknown. This sequence may be a read error, since a much larger clone differs from it by one base. This specimen comes from a study of T cells in Graves' hyperthyroidism and ophthalmopathy. For the study at large: At the time of initial diagnosis and before any treatment, peripheral blood was collected.

Researchers took RNA transcripts and amplified the TCR beta CDR3 regions from them. First-round RT-PCR targeting the TCR CDR3 was performed with the HTBI primer set. TCRdb itself ran the multiplex PCR reads through MiXCR, one entry per CDR3 protein. Among about 55,000 distinct CDR3 sequences listed, approximately 57% were seen once. The V and J ends lost 6 bases and 8 bases, in that order; junction bases with no gene match: 12. The CDR3 has 14 residues. Study results and caveats: Before onset, ophthalmopathy was predicted by the model a median around 6.5 months earlier.

Pregnant or lactating patients were excluded, as were those with uncontrolled infection or other autoimmune disease. 8.5 to 10 ml of fresh peripheral blood supplied the PBMCs. The gene calls are TRBV12-3 or TRBV12-4 and TRBJ1-2; 7 bases align to TRBD1. This TCR was recovered from a woman in her sixties with Graves' ophthalmopathy. Specimen: blood. The CDR3 is CASSRRQGAEGYTF. As DNA, the CDR3 is TGTGCCAGCAGCCGCAGACAGGGAGCGGAGGGCTACACCTTC.